Listed here are 2 T cell receptor beta chains from one sample, sequenced in a study of T cells in Graves' hyperthyroidism and ophthalmopathy. Amplified TCR beta CDR3 regions came from RNA transcripts. The TCR CDR3 first-round RT-PCR relied on the HTBI primer set. One entry per CDR3 protein results from TCRdb running MiXCR on the multiplex PCR reads. The data contain around 720,000 distinct CDR3 sequences, just over 35% of them singletons. Material: blood. These receptors originate from a woman aged 40 to 50 with Graves' hyperthyroidism.

V gene TRBV11-2 combines with J gene TRBJ1-3; D is perhaps TRBD1 (6 bases). Trimming stripped 5 bases from V and 15 bases from J, with 20 bases between. CDR3 length: 13 amino acids. The germline gives CDR1 SGHAT, CDR2 FQNNGV. This CDR3 is CASSQTGQLHRYF. The CDR3 DNA is TGTGCCAGCAGCCAAACTGGACAGCTACACAGATATTTT.

This clonotype was observed a few times. V and J are TRBV18 and TRBJ2-5; D ambiguous. V shed 0 bases and J shed 5 bases, with 10 bases lying between them. The CDR3 runs to 14 residues. In germline, CDR1 is KGHSH, CDR2 LQKENI. CDR3 sequence reads: CASSPPGGRETQYF. The CDR3, as DNA: TGTGCCAGCTCACCACCAGGTGGCAGGGAGACCCAGTACTTC.